This TCR beta chain was recorded in a study of blood T cell repertoires in COVID-19. Participant-reported clinical history was the basis for cohort assignment. For recovered donors of Cohort 3, there were two negative PCRs, clearance, or symptom resolution. This clone was seen just once. How the authors handled the data: Scientists estimated how many nucleated cells there were by amplifying reference gene primers. Clones were read by immunoSEQ multiplex PCR, and TCRdb kept only the in-frame ones, dropping some. V and J calls plus clone size are reproduced from that table; the DNA served to infer D and trimming. This sample carries a few hundred thousand clones, over 80% of them seen once, and the ten largest clones take approximately 5%. The CDR3 length is 17 residues. V trimming: 0 bases; J trimming: 2 bases; junction bases outside the gene matches: 10. In germline, CDR1 is MNHEY, CDR2 SVGEGT.

The sequenced sample consisted of PBMCs or T cells enriched from blood (not recorded which). The chain has TRBV6-2 or TRBV6-3 and TRBJ2-7; 7 nucleotides agree with TRBD1. This TCR came from a woman aged 45-65 years who had recovered from COVID-19. CDR3 protein: CASSYSNLDRPPYEQYF. DNA for the CDR3: TGTGCCAGCAGTTACTCAAATCTGGACAGGCCGCCCTACGAGCAGTACTTC.